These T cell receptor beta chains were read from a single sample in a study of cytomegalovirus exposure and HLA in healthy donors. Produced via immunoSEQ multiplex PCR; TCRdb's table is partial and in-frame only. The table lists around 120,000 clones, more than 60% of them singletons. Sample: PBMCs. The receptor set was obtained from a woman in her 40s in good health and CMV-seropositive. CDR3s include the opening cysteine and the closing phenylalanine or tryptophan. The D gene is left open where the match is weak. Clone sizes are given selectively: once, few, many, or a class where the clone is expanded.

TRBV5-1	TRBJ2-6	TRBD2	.	CASRAGVNNVLTF	TGCGCCAGCAGAGCGGGAGTTAACAACGTCCTGACTTTC
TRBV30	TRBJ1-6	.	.	CAWSVPRVNSPLHF	TGTGCCTGGAGTGTGCCCAGGGTAAATTCACCCCTCCACTTT
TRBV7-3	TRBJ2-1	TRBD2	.	CASSQGSGNYNEQFF	TGTGCCAGCAGCCAAGGAAGCGGGAATTACAATGAGCAGTTCTTC
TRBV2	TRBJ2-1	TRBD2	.	CATVGTSGRWYNEQFF	TGTGCCACCGTAGGGACTAGCGGGAGGTGGTACAATGAGCAGTTCTTC
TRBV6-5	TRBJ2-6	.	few	CASSYSLSSGANVLTF	TGTGCCAGCAGTTACAGCCTGAGCTCTGGGGCCAACGTCCTGACTTTC
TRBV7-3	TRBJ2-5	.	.	CASSLWFGETQYF	TGTGCCAGCAGCTTATGGTTCGGAGAGACCCAGTACTTC
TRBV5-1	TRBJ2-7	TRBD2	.	CARTGTSALEQYF	TGCGCCAGGACCGGGACTAGCGCCCTCGAGCAGTACTTC
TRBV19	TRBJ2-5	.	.	CATKSPGWETQYF	TGTGCCACTAAGTCCCCAGGGTGGGAGACCCAGTACTTC
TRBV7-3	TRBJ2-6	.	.	CASSPSAAGAPGANVLTF	TGTGCCAGCAGCCCGTCGGCGGCAGGGGCCCCTGGGGCCAACGTCCTGACTTTC
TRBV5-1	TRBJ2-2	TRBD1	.	CASSLDRGTTGELFF	TGCGCCAGCAGCTTGGACAGGGGAACCACCGGGGAGCTGTTTTTT
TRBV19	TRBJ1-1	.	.	CASRAGRNTEAFF	TGTGCCAGTAGGGCAGGCCGAAACACTGAAGCTTTCTTT
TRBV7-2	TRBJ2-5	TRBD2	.	CASSLEAGAQETQYF	TGTGCCAGCAGCTTAGAAGCGGGAGCCCAAGAGACCCAGTACTTC